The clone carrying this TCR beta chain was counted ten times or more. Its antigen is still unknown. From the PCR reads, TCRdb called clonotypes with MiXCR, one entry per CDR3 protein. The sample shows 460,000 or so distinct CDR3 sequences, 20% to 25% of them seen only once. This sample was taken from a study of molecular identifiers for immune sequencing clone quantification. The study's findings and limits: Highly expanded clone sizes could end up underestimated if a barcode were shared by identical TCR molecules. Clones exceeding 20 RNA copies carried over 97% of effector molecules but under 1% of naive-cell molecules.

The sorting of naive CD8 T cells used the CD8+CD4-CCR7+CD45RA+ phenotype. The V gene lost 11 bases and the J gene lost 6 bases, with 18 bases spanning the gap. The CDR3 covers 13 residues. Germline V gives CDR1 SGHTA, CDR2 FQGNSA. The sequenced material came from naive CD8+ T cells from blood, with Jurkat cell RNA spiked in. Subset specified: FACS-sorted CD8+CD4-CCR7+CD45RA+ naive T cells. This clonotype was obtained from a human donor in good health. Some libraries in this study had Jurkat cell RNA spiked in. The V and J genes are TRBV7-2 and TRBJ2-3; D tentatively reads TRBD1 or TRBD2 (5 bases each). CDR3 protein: CACNRDLVDTQYF. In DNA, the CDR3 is TGTGCCTGCAACCGGGACCTGGTGGATACGCAGTATTTT.